Listed below are T cell receptor beta chains from one sample, sequenced in a study of tumor-infiltrating lymphocytes in primary liver carcinoma. TCRdb reprocessed the multiplex PCR reads via MiXCR and lists one record per CDR3 protein. The sample lists over 35,000 distinct CDR3 sequences, roughly 74% seen once, with about 15% in the top ten. The material sequenced was liver tumor tissue from sampling region 4. Receptors were obtained from a man aged 35-49 years with primary liver carcinoma and hepatitis B virus infection. Both conserved end residues are trimmed from each CDR3. A D gene is named only where the DNA matches it firmly. Clone size is shown for a subset of rows, as once, few, many or a class of expanded clone.

V gene: TRBV29-1; clone size: NA; D gene: NA; J gene: TRBJ2-5; CDR3 protein: GFRTASLQETQY
V gene: TRBV11-1; clone size: NA; D gene: NA; J gene: TRBJ1-6; CDR3 protein: AGSLTLVSPLL
V gene: TRBV11-1; clone size: NA; D gene: NA; J gene: TRBJ2-7; CDR3 protein: ARSPDSFEHY
V gene: TRBV30; clone size: NA; D gene: TRBD2; J gene: TRBJ2-1; CDR3 protein: AWSLLAGVGDEQF
V gene: TRBV28; clone size: NA; D gene: TRBD2; J gene: TRBJ2-1; CDR3 protein: ATRNSGGSYNEQF
V gene: TRBV6-6; clone size: NA; D gene: NA; J gene: TRBJ1-3; CDR3 protein: ASTGYTMY
V gene: TRBV7-9; clone size: NA; D gene: NA; J gene: TRBJ1-1; CDR3 protein: TSSLAVGNTEAF
V gene: TRBV20-1; clone size: NA; D gene: NA; J gene: TRBJ2-7; CDR3 protein: SAGASTLGEQY
V gene: TRBV11-2; clone size: few; D gene: TRBD2; J gene: TRBJ2-7; CDR3 protein: ASSHGTSGLAYEQY
V gene: TRBV5-1; clone size: many; D gene: NA; J gene: TRBJ1-4; CDR3 protein: ASRSHGGPNEKLF
V gene: TRBV20-1; clone size: many; D gene: NA; J gene: TRBJ2-7; CDR3 protein: SAPRGQSYEQY
V gene: TRBV15; clone size: NA; D gene: TRBD2; J gene: TRBJ2-1; CDR3 protein: ATSRTSGRNYDEQF
V gene: TRBV5-5; clone size: once; D gene: TRBD2; J gene: TRBJ2-7; CDR3 protein: TSSLVIGAGVREQH
V gene: TRBV29-1; clone size: NA; D gene: TRBD1; J gene: TRBJ2-5; CDR3 protein: SVEPDRGQQEIQY
V gene: TRBV2; clone size: many; D gene: NA; J gene: TRBJ1-2; CDR3 protein: ASSDPFGGYT
V gene: TRBV12-3/TRBV12-4; clone size: NA; D gene: NA; J gene: TRBJ2-5; CDR3 protein: AGSRSGTETQY
V gene: TRBV6-5; clone size: medium-sized; D gene: TRBD1; J gene: TRBJ1-6; CDR3 protein: ASSYTQGLESPLH
V gene: TRBV5-1; clone size: NA; D gene: TRBD2; J gene: TRBJ2-1; CDR3 protein: ASSLRLAGGGGQF
V gene: TRBV6-1; clone size: NA; D gene: NA; J gene: TRBJ1-5; CDR3 protein: GCRIGTSNQPQH
V gene: TRBV28; clone size: NA; D gene: NA; J gene: TRBJ1-2; CDR3 protein: ASSMDRIYVHT
V gene: TRBV11-1; clone size: once; D gene: TRBD2; J gene: TRBJ2-4; CDR3 protein: VSSFPGTSATKNIQY
V gene: TRBV6-2/TRBV6-3; clone size: NA; D gene: NA; J gene: TRBJ2-7; CDR3 protein: ASRDTVDRDEQC
V gene: TRBV6-5; clone size: NA; D gene: TRBD2; J gene: TRBJ2-3; CDR3 protein: ASNPGLDGTDTQF
V gene: TRBV12-3/TRBV12-4; clone size: NA; D gene: NA; J gene: TRBJ1-2; CDR3 protein: ASSPGNNDYT
V gene: TRBV6-2/TRBV6-3; clone size: large; D gene: NA; J gene: TRBJ1-1; CDR3 protein: ASRRGGMNTEAF
V gene: TRBV6-5; clone size: once; D gene: TRBD2; J gene: TRBJ2-1; CDR3 protein: ASARAGGAYNEQF
V gene: TRBV7-9; clone size: NA; D gene: TRBD2; J gene: TRBJ2-1; CDR3 protein: ASNLGIGTSGGEQF